The entry below gives a single T cell receptor beta chain sequence along with its context. The data stem from a study of control samples from healthy donors and cancer patients. Generated by immunoSEQ multiplex PCR, the TCRdb table keeps only in-frame clones and is missing some. In the table there are over 150,000 clones, approximately 94% of which are singletons. The sample consisted of blood. This receptor was taken from a man aged 30-40 years in good health.

CDR3 protein: CASSLRWERDEQFF. The CDR3 nucleotides are TGCGCCAGCAGCTTGCGGTGGGAGAGGGATGAGCAGTTCTTC. This sequence joins TRBV5-1 and TRBJ2-1; D is perhaps TRBD2 (5 bases). Between the trimmed V and J ends, which lost 1 base and 8 bases, there was a span of 13 bases. Germline lookup yields CDR1 SGHRS and CDR2 YFSETQ. The CDR3 is 14 amino acids.